A selection of T cell receptor beta chains follows, all from one sample in a study of spatial heterogeneity in lung cancer. TCRdb reprocessed the 5' RACE reads with MiXCR, giving one entry per CDR3 protein. Among some 5,000 distinct CDR3 sequences, 3.5% to 5% were seen once, and the ten largest hold around an eighth. This sample comprised normal lung tissue next to the tumor, obtained at surgery. These receptors originate from a male donor with early-stage non-small cell lung cancer. Both conserved end residues are part of each CDR3. A D gene is named only where the DNA matches it firmly. Only part of the rows carry a size: once, few, many, or a class if the clone is expanded.

d_call,j_call,clone_size,v_call,cdr3_nt,cdr3_aa
.,TRBJ2-1,many,TRBV7-2,TGTGCCAGCAGTTCCGGGACTTATAATGAGCAGTTCTTC,CASSSGTYNEQFF
TRBD1,TRBJ1-1,medium-sized,TRBV7-2,TGTGCCAGCAGCTTAAGAAGAAGAGACAGGGAGGTTATGAACACTGAAGCTTTCTTT,CASSLRRRDREVMNTEAFF
.,TRBJ1-5,many,TRBV2,TGTGCCAGCAGAGAAGACAGTGTATCGACATATAGCAATCAGCCCCAGCATTTT,CASREDSVSTYSNQPQHF
TRBD1,TRBJ2-5,medium-sized,TRBV30,TGTGCCTGGAGTGTACACCCAGGGGGCTTGGAGACCCAGTACTTC,CAWSVHPGGLETQYF
.,TRBJ1-6,medium-sized,TRBV30,TGTGCCTGGAGTGACGACCGGGGTCTAAATTCACCCCTCCACTTT,CAWSDDRGLNSPLHF
.,TRBJ2-2,.,TRBV6-6,TGTGCCAGCAGTTACTGGGGGACCGGGGAGCTGTTTTTT,CASSYWGTGELFF
TRBD1,TRBJ1-1,many,TRBV7-2,TGTGCCAGCAGCTTGGATGGGACAGGTGAAACTGAAGCTTTCTTT,CASSLDGTGETEAFF
TRBD2,TRBJ2-7,medium-sized,TRBV5-1,TGCGCCAGCAGCTTGACTAGCGGTTCTAGCTCCTACGAGCAGTACTTC,CASSLTSGSSSYEQYF
.,TRBJ1-1,medium-sized,TRBV7-3,TGTGCCAGCAGCCAACAGATGAACACTGAAGCTTTCTTT,CASSQQMNTEAFF
.,TRBJ1-1,.,TRBV5-1,TGCGCCAGCAGCTTGGCCGCCCGCACTGGAGCTTTCTTT,CASSLAARTGAFF
TRBD1,TRBJ1-1,medium-sized,TRBV5-1,TGCGCCAGCATGGGGACAGGGGAGACTGAAGCTTTCTTT,CASMGTGETEAFF
.,TRBJ2-3,.,TRBV29-1,TGCAGCGTTGATCTCGGTTTCACAGATACGCAGTATTTT,CSVDLGFTDTQYF
TRBD2,TRBJ2-3,many,TRBV12-3/TRBV12-4,TGTGCCAGCAGTTTTCCTAGCGGCAGCACAGATACGCAGTATTTT,CASSFPSGSTDTQYF
TRBD2,TRBJ2-3,many,TRBV5-1,TGCGCCACCAAAAGGAGGGTAGCGGGAGTCACAGATACGCAGTATTTT,CATKRRVAGVTDTQYF
.,TRBJ2-1,.,TRBV19,TGTGCCAGTAGTATAAGGGGGGGGGCCTCCTACAATGAGCAGTTCTTC,CASSIRGGASYNEQFF
.,TRBJ2-7,medium-sized,TRBV7-9,TGTGCCAGCAGCCTACCCCCAGGGAAGTTCGACGAGCAGTACTTC,CASSLPPGKFDEQYF
TRBD1,TRBJ1-1,medium-sized,TRBV7-2,TGTGCCAGCAGCTTAGCGTCGACAGGGGCGAGAGCTTTCTTT,CASSLASTGARAFF
.,TRBJ1-2,.,TRBV29-1,TGCAGCGTTAGGGCAGGGGATCGTGGTGACTATGGCTACACCTTC,CSVRAGDRGDYGYTF
.,TRBJ1-1,medium-sized,TRBV29-1,TGCAGCGTTATTACCTCCGCGAGTTCGGAGGGTGAAGCTTTCTTT,CSVITSASSEGEAFF
.,TRBJ1-2,many,TRBV6-4,TGTGCCAGCAGTGACTCGGGGGGCGACTATGGCTACACCTTC,CASSDSGGDYGYTF
.,TRBJ2-1,many,TRBV7-3,TGTGCCAGCAGCTCCCTAGGGGGGGGGCCCGATGAGCAGTTCTTC,CASSSLGGGPDEQFF
TRBD2,TRBJ2-3,medium-sized,TRBV2,TGTGCCAGCAGTGTCGGGACTAGCGGGGGGGCCAACGGAGATACGCAGTATTTT,CASSVGTSGGANGDTQYF
TRBD1,TRBJ2-5,many,TRBV12-3/TRBV12-4,TGTGCCAGCACCTCCCCCGGGACAGGGGGCCAAGGGACCCAGTACTTC,CASTSPGTGGQGTQYF
.,TRBJ1-2,.,TRBV14,TGTGCCAGCAGCCAAGATATCGGGGCCCCAAGATATGGCTACACCTTC,CASSQDIGAPRYGYTF
TRBD2,TRBJ2-7,few,TRBV30,TGTGCCTGGAGCCTAGGGGCGGGGGATGGGGAGCAGTACTTC,CAWSLGAGDGEQYF
.,TRBJ2-1,many,TRBV29-1,TGCAGCGTTTCTTCAGGGGGACAAGGCGGGAGAGGCAATGAGCAGTTCTTC,CSVSSGGQGGRGNEQFF
TRBD1,TRBJ2-2,few,TRBV12-3/TRBV12-4,TGTGCCAGCAGTCGGACAGGGGGTTTAGGGGAGCTGTTTTTT,CASSRTGGLGELFF
.,TRBJ2-5,many,TRBV5-1,TGCGCCAGTTTCCTGGACAGCACCCAAGAGACCCAGTACTTC,CASFLDSTQETQYF
.,TRBJ1-4,medium-sized,TRBV11-2,TGTGCCAGCAGCTTAGAGGAAAAACTGTTTTTT,CASSLEEKLFF
.,TRBJ1-1,many,TRBV21-1,TGTGCCAGCAGCAAAGGAACGGGCTACACTGAAGCTTTCTTT,CASSKGTGYTEAFF
.,TRBJ2-1,.,TRBV29-1,TGCAGCGTTGCAGAGACTGCCTACAATGAGCAGTTCTTC,CSVAETAYNEQFF
TRBD1,TRBJ1-2,many,TRBV20-1,TGCAGTGCTAGTAACTTCGCAGGGGGCGAGGACTATGGCTACACCTTC,CSASNFAGGEDYGYTF
TRBD2,TRBJ2-7,many,TRBV3-1,TGTGCCAGCAGCCAAGGAGGGATCGCGGGAGCCTACGAGCAGTACTTC,CASSQGGIAGAYEQYF
.,TRBJ2-3,many,TRBV20-1,TGCAGTGCTAGAGTCCCCCCGAGCACAGATACGCAGTATTTT,CSARVPPSTDTQYF
.,TRBJ2-5,medium-sized,TRBV20-1,TGCAGTGCTAGTGAGCGATCAGCGACCCAGTACTTC,CSASERSATQYF